The TCR beta chain under discussion was sequenced for a study of Ad26.COV2.S vaccination and SARS-CoV-2 variants (dated by TCRdb to the early 2020s). Concerning the study at large: Vaccine-arm donors came from COV1001, a multicentre, randomized, double-blind, placebo-controlled phase I-IIa trial of Ad26.COV2.S in healthy adults. Ad26.COV2.S was given intramuscularly at 5x10^10 or 1x10^11 viral particles, as a single shot or as two shots 56 days apart. The specificity and breadth of SARS-CoV-2-reactive T cell receptors after Ad26.COV2.S vaccination were assessed by TCRbeta repertoire sequencing. The TCR-sequenced set comprised roughly 30 samples: roughly 19 Ad26.COV2.S vaccine recipients, 5 placebo recipients and 8 SARS-CoV-2 convalescent individuals. Trial participants were randomized into five groups of five: low-dose or high-dose Ad26.COV2.S given once or twice, or placebo on both occasions. Investigators remained blinded to trial group allocation during experiments and outcome assessment.

The treatment or condition label on this specimen signifies: some 19 received Ad26.COV2.S at low or high dose, single or two shots; roughly five received placebo; per-sample allocation not given. For vaccine and placebo recipients, the sequenced repertoires came from samples collected on day 63 after the first injection. Between 29 July and 7 August 2020, Cohort 1b enrolled 25 adults aged 18-55 years at one site in Boston, USA. As a vaccine, Ad26.COV2.S was a replication-incompetent adenovirus type 26 vector that expressed a prefusion-stabilized SARS-CoV-2 spike protein derived from the original Wuhan strain. This clone was seen more than once but under ten times. The clone's antigen remains unknown. No much larger clone is present one base from it, and per-base qualities are unavailable. TCRbeta CDR3 regions were sequenced with the immunoSEQ Assay. After extraction, genomic DNA underwent amplification by bias-controlled multiplex PCR, followed by high-throughput sequencing. Concerning the study's data processing: To quantify the absolute abundance of every unique TCRbeta CDR3 region, sequences were collapsed and filtered. T cell fraction was estimated by normalization of TCRbeta template counts to usable DNA, with usable DNA being measured through amplification of reference genes present in all nucleated cells. Repertoire TCRs were annotated as SARS-CoV-2-specific when V gene, CDR3 amino acid sequence and J gene were exactly matched to a known reactive TCR set. MIRA supplied the reference SARS-CoV-2 TCR set, which was filtered for enrichment in COVID-19-positive ImmuneCODE repertoires so that public or cross-reactive TCRs were removed. Based on the MIRA antigens, annotated TCRs were further analysed at the level of specific ORF or position within ORF. Breadth was defined as the number of annotated unique rearrangements divided by the total number of unique productive rearrangements, and depth was defined as the summed frequency of the annotated unique rearrangements. TCR breadth was compared between groups using two-sided Wilcoxon rank-sum tests. The table was pulled from immuneACCESS by TCRdb, which kept in-frame rearrangements only. Such tables lose some clones; where checked, under half of the loss comes from unresolved V genes, and the rest has no known cause. The DNA gave D and trimming, while V, J and clone size come from that table. The sample profile shows roughly 300,000 clones; 88% of them were found once. Together, the top ten hold around 6.6% of the sample.

Overall results and qualifications from the work: The authors noted that total T cell responses may have been underestimated by the TCR breadth and depth analyses. Vaccine and placebo recipients had similar non-spike TCR breadth, a finding consistent with the vaccine containing only spike. Higher spike-specific TCR breadth was observed in Ad26.COV2.S recipients than in placebo recipients (P = 0.0014). After vaccination, spike-specific CD8+ and CD4+ T cell responses were reported to show substantial breadth. The study was not powered for comparison of responses between vaccine doses or regimens.

According to the germline V gene, CDR1 reads SGDLS and CDR2 reads YYNGEE. V ends up 3 bases short and J 3 bases short, with an unmatched junction base count of 8. Including the terminal cysteine and phenylalanine, the CDR3 comprises 15 residues. Of the read, only the CDR3 DNA is kept; its 45 bases are in frame from base 1. This chain joins TRBV9 to TRBJ2-7; 8 bases in the junction line up with TRBD1. This TCR was sampled from a person between 18 and 65 years old who received the Ad26.COV2.S COVID-19 vaccine or a placebo. The sample in question was peripheral blood, obtained in a trial of Ad26.COV2.S vaccine versus placebo. The DNA sequence reads TGTGCCAGCAGCGAGCGAGACAGGGGACTCTACGAGCAGTACTTC. Translated, this is CASSERDRGLYEQYF.